What follows are 2 T cell receptor beta chains derived from one specimen sequenced in a study of T-cell reconstitution after alpha-beta-depleted transplantation in children. As it was prepared, the TCRbeta library received unique molecular identifiers. TCRdb re-derived calls from the PCR reads in MiXCR, one entry per CDR3 protein. Of almost 500,000 distinct CDR3 sequences in the sample, more than 9% were seen once. Source: PBMCs, taken before TCRalphabeta/CD19-depleted stem cell transplant. Every receptor here comes from a child under 10 years old with inherited bone marrow failure, due to receive a stem cell transplant.

This clonotype was seen ten or more times. This chain joins TRBV18 and TRBJ2-1; 8 nucleotides match TRBD2. Germline CDR1 KGHSH, CDR2 LQKENI. The V segment lost 6 bases and the J segment 4 bases; nucleotides outside the gene matches: 8. This CDR3 comprises 15 residues. The CDR3 nucleotides are TGTGCCAGCTCGCCCCGACTAGCGAGATACAATGAGCAGTTCTTC. It is translated as CASSPRLARYNEQFF.

The chain joins TRBV4-2 to TRBJ2-5, with D possibly matching TRBD2 (6 bases). The V gene's germline CDR1 is LGHNA and CDR2 YNFKEQ. Deletions cut 1 base from V and 2 bases from J, with 8 bases between. The CDR3 sequence is 14 residues long. CDR3 coding DNA: TGTGCCAGCAGCCAAGGGAGGGATCAAGAGACCCAGTACTTC. Amino acid sequence: CASSQGRDQETQYF.